These 16 T cell receptor beta chains share one sample of origin, sequenced in a study of T cell repertoires in cytomegalovirus infection. TCRdb reprocessed the reads via MiXCR and lists one record per CDR3 protein. This sample has some 350,000 distinct CDR3 sequences, with almost 30% found just once. Their recognized antigens are unknown. This material consisted of cultured PBMCs, taken from culture after CMV antigen stimulation. The receptors were gathered from a human donor in good health (CMV status not recorded). Some clones in this sample may be carry-over from other donors' samples.

The V call is TRBV9, the J call TRBJ1-4; 7 bases line up with TRBD1. After removal of 3 bases from V and 2 bases from J, the junction contained 7 bases not matched to a gene. CDR3 length: 16 amino acids. CDR1 and CDR2 (germline): SGDLS, YYNGEE. The CDR3 region is CASSADRAGTNEKLFF. CDR3 in DNA: TGTGCCAGCAGCGCCGACAGGGCAGGCACTAATGAAAAACTGTTTTTT.

This clonotype was found many times. This chain connects TRBV7-8 to TRBJ2-7; D uncertain. The CDR3 consists of 14 residues. The V gene lost 4 bases and the J gene lost 5 bases, with 15 bases spanning the gap. Germline V gene sequence: CDR1 SGHVS, CDR2 FQNEAQ. CDR3: CASSSKAGADEQYF. CDR3 in DNA: TGTGCCAGCAGCTCGAAGGCAGGCGCCGACGAGCAGTACTTC.

This clonotype showed up just a few times. The V and J genes are TRBV7-3 and TRBJ2-5; TRBD1 is a possible D gene (6 bases). This CDR3 has 15 residues. V was trimmed by 5 bases and J by 5 bases, leaving 18 bases between them. Germline-derived CDR1 and CDR2 are SGHTA and FQGTGA. The CDR3 DNA is TGTGCCAGCAGCACAACAGGGCTGGCGGGCGAGACCCAGTACTTC. This codes for CASSTTGLAGETQYF.

The chain's CDR3 is CASSERAWTEAFF. CDR3 bases: TGTGCCAGCAGTGAGAGAGCCTGGACTGAAGCTTTCTTT. The genes are TRBV6-1 and TRBJ1-1, with no clear D. The germline gives CDR1 MNHNS, CDR2 SASEGT. The CDR3 length is 13 residues. The ends were cut back, 3 bases at V and 5 bases at J, with 10 bases in the middle.

This clonotype showed up just a few times. The V call is TRBV6-6, the J call TRBJ2-1; TRBD2 matches 8 bases. The V gene end was trimmed by 7 bases and the J gene end by 7 bases; junction bases not matched to a gene: 24. From germline, CDR1 is MNHNY and CDR2 SVGAGI (reference sequence). The CDR3 has 19 residues. In DNA form, the CDR3 reads TGTGCCAGCATTCACTCTTTTTGGAGCGGGGGCTTTGTTGGGAATGAGCAGTTCTTC. Translated, it gives CASIHSFWSGGFVGNEQFF.

The gene calls are TRBV7-9 and TRBJ1-1; D ambiguous. Looked up from germline, CDR1 is SEHNR and CDR2 is FQNEAQ (reference sequence). The CDR3 extends over 13 amino acids. Trimming took off 0 bases at V and 10 bases at J, with 12 bases between the two ends. The CDR3 loop reads CASSLASSEGAFF. The CDR3 coding sequence is TGTGCCAGCAGCTTAGCTTCATCCGAGGGAGCTTTCTTT.

Only one count was recorded for this clonotype. This chain uses TRBV10-3 with TRBJ2-7; 8 nucleotides match TRBD2. The CDR3 is 14 residues long. Germline V gene data show CDR1 as ENHRY and CDR2 as SYGVKD. The J segment lost 2 bases and the V segment lost 10 bases, leaving 10 bases of the junction unmatched. The CDR3 protein is CATASGCRTYEQYF. The CDR3 region has the DNA TGTGCCACTGCTAGCGGGTGCCGCACCTACGAGCAGTACTTC.

This chain links TRBV11-2 with TRBJ2-7, with D perhaps matching TRBD1 (6 bases). The CDR3 runs 12 residues. Germline CDR1 SGHAT, CDR2 FQNNGV. V was trimmed by 4 bases and J by 6 bases, leaving 10 bases between them. The CDR3 DNA is TGTGCCAGCAGCTCCAACAGGGTCGAGCAGTACTTC. Encoded protein: CASSSNRVEQYF.

The chain carries TRBV28 and TRBJ1-1; D perhaps matches TRBD1 (5 bases). Germline assignment: CDR1 MDHEN and CDR2 SYDVKM. Trimming took off 8 bases at V and 5 bases at J, with 9 bases between the two ends. CDR3 size: 11 residues. The CDR3 nucleotides read TGTGCCAGCGGCAGGGAAACTGAAGCTTTCTTT. Translating gives CASGRETEAFF.

In its sample, this clonotype was seen a few times. The rearrangement joins TRBV28 to TRBJ1-2, with 10 positions matching TRBD1. Germline V gives CDR1 MDHEN, CDR2 SYDVKM. The CDR3 totals 14 residues. After removal of 2 bases from V and 4 bases from J, the junction contained 1 base not matched to a gene. The CDR3 nucleotides are TGTGCCAGCAGTTTAGACAGGGGGCCCTATGGCTACACCTTC. It codes for CASSLDRGPYGYTF.

The chain uses TRBV10-3 and TRBJ1-5, with 7 bases that match TRBD1. V trimming: 3 bases; J trimming: 4 bases; junction bases outside the gene matches: 6. The CDR3 is made up of 15 amino acids. Per the germline V gene, CDR1 is ENHRY and CDR2 is SYGVKD. CDR3 DNA sequence: TGTGCCATCAGTGACCGACAGGGTGTGAATCAGCCCCAGCATTTT. It codes for CAISDRQGVNQPQHF.

This clonotype was counted only a few times. The chain carries TRBV5-4 and TRBJ2-1; the match to TRBD1 covers 7 bases. The CDR3 has 15 amino acids. In germline, CDR1 is SGHNT, CDR2 YYREEE (reference sequence). The trim removed 3 bases at V and 4 bases at J, leaving 7 bases unmatched. The CDR3 bases are TGTGCCAGCAGCTCTCAGACAGGGTCATACAATGAGCAGTTCTTC. Its translation: CASSSQTGSYNEQFF.

This clonotype occurred many times. The CDR3 loop is CASSSLPSGQIFTGELFF. CDR3 coding DNA: TGTGCCAGCAGCTCCCTACCCTCCGGACAGATCTTCACCGGGGAGCTGTTTTTT. The J gene is TRBJ2-2, the V gene TRBV7-8; D possibly corresponds to TRBD1 (6 bases). Germline CDR1 reads SGHVS; CDR2 reads FQNEAQ. The CDR3 covers 18 residues. The ends were cut back, 4 bases at V and 4 bases at J, with 22 bases in the middle.

This clonotype was seen ten or more times. V and J are TRBV7-2 and TRBJ2-2; D perhaps matches TRBD2 (5 bases). This CDR3 is built from 15 residues. CDR1 SGHTA and CDR2 FQGNSA come from the germline V gene. Trimming pared 7 bases from V and 7 bases from J, leaving 19 bases between. CDR3 nucleotides: TGTGCCAGCATTGAACCTCTAGCCCGGAGCGGGGAGCTGTTTTTT. Its translation: CASIEPLARSGELFF. Full variable domain (rest looked up from reference TRBV7-2 and TRBJ2-2): GAGVSQSPSNKVTEKGKDVELRCDPISGHTALYWYRQSLGQGLEFLIYFQGNSAPDKSGLPSDRFSAERTGGSVSTLTIQRTQQEDSAVYLCASIEPLARSGELFFGEGSRLTVL.

The chain is built from TRBV7-6 and TRBJ1-6; D possibly corresponds to TRBD1 (5 bases). V lost 4 bases to trimming and J lost 9 bases, with 19 bases between them. The CDR3 covers 16 residues. Germline V gene lookup returns CDR1 SGHVS and CDR2 FNYEAQ. The CDR3 DNA sequence: TGTGCCAGCAGCTCCGCGTCCGGGGGGGTTAGTTCACCCCTCCACTTT. It codes for CASSSASGGVSSPLHF.

Points on this clonotype: A much larger clonotype is one base distant, so this may be a read error. The chain combines TRBV2 with TRBJ2-4; D unclear. Germline CDR1 SNHLY, CDR2 FYNNEI. This CDR3 is built from 17 residues. Trimming cost V 2 bases and J 0 bases, with 14 bases left between them. For the CDR3, the DNA is TGTGCCAGCAGTGAAATCGGGTCGACTCTAGCCAAAAACATTCAGTACTTC. Protein product: CASSEIGSTLAKNIQYF. Looking up the rest from reference TRBV2 and TRBJ2-4 gives the full variable domain: EPEVTQTPSHQVTQMGQEVILRCVPISNHLYFYWYRQILGQKVEFLVSFYNNEISEKSEIFDDQFSVERPDGSNFTLKIRSTKLEDSAMYFCASSEIGSTLAKNIQYFGAGTRLSVL.